Listed here are 16 T cell receptor beta chains from one sample, sequenced in a study of T cells in pancreatic ductal adenocarcinoma. The selected patients with pancreatic ductal adenocarcinoma had surgery but no neoadjuvant therapy. TCRdb's table, derived via immunoSEQ multiplex PCR, lists solely in-frame clones and lacks some. This sample has more than 85,000 clones, with over 90% found just once. Specimen: PBMCs. All receptors derive from a human donor with pancreatic ductal adenocarcinoma.

The chain uses TRBV5-4 and TRBJ2-1, with 7 positions matching TRBD2. Germline lookup yields CDR1 SGHNT and CDR2 YYREEE (reference sequence). This CDR3 is built from 15 residues. Trimming cost V 3 bases and J 2 bases; bases outside gene matches: 5. The CDR3 spells CASSSGREAYNEQFF. For the CDR3, the DNA is TGTGCCAGCAGCTCTGGTCGGGAGGCCTACAATGAGCAGTTCTTC.

The V gene is TRBV6-4, the J gene TRBJ2-5, with 7 bases fitting TRBD2. Germline values: CDR1 MRHNA, CDR2 SNTAGT. V lost 11 bases and J lost 7; bases outside the gene matches: 16. The CDR3 spans 14 residues. The CDR3 sequence is CAGGGEKGYWTQYF. CDR3 in DNA: TGTGCCGGGGGGGGTGAAAAGGGCTATTGGACCCAGTACTTC.

The chain links TRBV9 to TRBJ1-5; D unclear. Per germline, CDR1 SGDLS and CDR2 YYNGEE. The ends were cut back, 0 bases at V and 1 base at J, with 17 bases in the middle. The CDR3 extends over 18 amino acids. Written as DNA, the CDR3 is TGTGCCAGCAGCGTAGTAGCCAGCGAAAAAGGAAGCAATCAGCCCCAGCATTTT. Protein sequence: CASSVVASEKGSNQPQHF.

V gene TRBV7-3 combines with J gene TRBJ2-3, with D unclear. The CDR3 contains 13 residues. V lost 4 bases to trimming and J lost 2 bases, with 7 bases between them. CDR1 is SGHTA, CDR2 FQGTGA, per germline. CDR3 bases: TGTGCCAGCAGCTCGTACACCACAGATACGCAGTATTTT. It yields the protein CASSSYTTDTQYF. The full variable domain, its missing parts supplied by reference TRBV7-3 and TRBJ2-3, is GAGVSQTPSNKVTEKGKYVELRCDPISGHTALYWYRQSLGQGPEFLIYFQGTGAADDSGLPNDRFFAVRPEGSVSTLKIQRTERGDSAVYLCASSSYTTDTQYFGPGTRLTVL.

This chain uses TRBV19 with TRBJ1-5, with 8 bases identical to TRBD1. The junction had 10 bases not matched to a gene; V was cut back by 5 bases and J by 4 bases. The CDR3 runs 16 residues. Germline V gene data show CDR1 as LNHDA and CDR2 as SQIVND (reference sequence). This chain's CDR3 is CASSSSDREGNQPQHF. CDR3 coding DNA: TGTGCCAGTAGTTCCTCGGACAGGGAAGGGAATCAGCCCCAGCATTTT.

V gene TRBV28 combines with J gene TRBJ2-7, with 9 bases matching TRBD1. The CDR3 is 12 amino acids. CDR1 is MDHEN and CDR2 is SYDVKM in the germline V gene. The V and J ends lost 6 bases and 7 bases, in that order; junction bases with no gene match: 4. This chain's CDR3 is CASRGQGWEQYF. CDR3 sequence (DNA): TGTGCCAGCAGGGGACAGGGTTGGGAGCAGTACTTC.

The V gene is TRBV5-1, the J gene TRBJ2-2, with a weak D call TRBD2 (6 bases). This CDR3 has 17 amino acids. Germline values: CDR1 SGHRS, CDR2 YFSETQ. The V and J ends lost 3 bases and 0 bases respectively, with 15 bases between them. The CDR3 DNA reads as TGCGCCAGCAGCTCACATCCGGGAGCTACGAACACCGGGGAGCTGTTTTTT. Translating gives CASSSHPGATNTGELFF.

The chain employs TRBV11-2 and TRBJ2-2; D not resolved. There are 13 residues in the CDR3. The V gene lost 5 bases and the J gene lost 2 bases, with 6 bases spanning the gap. Germline loops: CDR1 SGHAT, CDR2 FQNNGV. CDR3: CASSRRNTGELFF. CDR3 sequence (DNA): TGTGCCAGCAGCCGTCGTAACACCGGGGAGCTGTTTTTT.

The chain recombines TRBV19 with TRBJ2-3; tentative D call: TRBD2 (5 bases). The germline V and J ends were trimmed by 4 bases and 6 bases, with 5 bases remaining between them. CDR3 size: 11 residues. Germline loops: CDR1 LNHDA, CDR2 SQIVND (reference sequence). The CDR3 region is CASSTGDTQYF. Written as DNA, the CDR3 is TGTGCCAGTAGTACGGGGGATACGCAGTATTTT.

V and J are TRBV5-6 and TRBJ2-3; TRBD2 agrees at 9 bases. This CDR3 has 14 amino acids. V trimming: 3 bases; J trimming: 1 base; junction bases outside the gene matches: 0. Germline CDR1 and CDR2: SGHDT and YYEEEE. CDR3 nucleotide sequence: TGTGCCAGCAGCTGGACTAGCGGCACAGATACGCAGTATTTT. It yields the protein CASSWTSGTDTQYF.

CDR3 sequence: CASSVGLSGGPYEQYF. The DNA for the CDR3 is TGTGCCAGCAGCGTAGGGCTTAGCGGGGGACCCTACGAGCAGTACTTC. The J gene is TRBJ2-7, the V gene TRBV9; 9 bases are shared with TRBD2. Trimming removed 0 bases from V and 2 bases from J; junction bases left unmatched: 6. This CDR3 has 16 amino acids. Germline loops: CDR1 SGDLS, CDR2 YYNGEE.

The chain uses TRBV18 and TRBJ1-2; 8 bases fit TRBD1. This CDR3 has 14 amino acids. V lost 3 bases and J lost 4; bases outside the gene matches: 4. The germline CDR1 and CDR2 sequences are KGHSH and LQKENI. CDR3 coding DNA: TGTGCCAGCTCACCGCGGACAGGGTTCTATGGCTACACCTTC. This sequence encodes CASSPRTGFYGYTF.

The chain carries TRBV2 and TRBJ2-7; TRBD2 might be the D (6 bases). CDR3 size: 14 residues. CDR1 SNHLY and CDR2 FYNNEI come from the germline V gene. V lost 2 bases and J 3 bases, leaving 11 bases between the germline ends. Here the CDR3 DNA reads TGTGCCAGCAGTGAACGGGGCGGGGTCTACGAGCAGTACTTC. This codes for CASSERGGVYEQYF.

The rearrangement joins TRBV18 to TRBJ2-1, with D maybe TRBD2 (6 bases). Germline V gene data show CDR1 as KGHSH and CDR2 as LQKENI. CDR3 size: 15 residues. V lost 3 bases to trimming and J lost 7 bases, with 16 bases between them. The CDR3 spells CASSPLDQGGNEQFF. The CDR3 bases are TGTGCCAGCTCACCTTTAGATCAGGGAGGTAATGAGCAGTTCTTC.

This chain connects TRBV5-1 to TRBJ2-7; TRBD1 matches 9 bases. Trimming took 0 bases from V and 6 from J; bases not matched to a gene: 4. The CDR3 runs 14 residues. Germline values: CDR1 SGHRS, CDR2 YFSETQ. The CDR3 protein is CASSLEGQGLEQYF. CDR3 in DNA: TGCGCCAGCAGCTTGGAGGGACAGGGCCTCGAGCAGTACTTC.

The V and J genes are TRBV7-2 and TRBJ2-2, with a weak D call TRBD1 (5 bases). Germline lookup yields CDR1 SGHTA and CDR2 FQGNSA. Trimming took off 1 base at V and 4 bases at J, with 10 bases between the two ends. CDR3 length: 15 amino acids. The CDR3 sequence: CASSLGQLGTGELFF. The DNA for the CDR3 is TGTGCCAGCAGCTTAGGACAGCTTGGCACCGGGGAGCTGTTTTTT.